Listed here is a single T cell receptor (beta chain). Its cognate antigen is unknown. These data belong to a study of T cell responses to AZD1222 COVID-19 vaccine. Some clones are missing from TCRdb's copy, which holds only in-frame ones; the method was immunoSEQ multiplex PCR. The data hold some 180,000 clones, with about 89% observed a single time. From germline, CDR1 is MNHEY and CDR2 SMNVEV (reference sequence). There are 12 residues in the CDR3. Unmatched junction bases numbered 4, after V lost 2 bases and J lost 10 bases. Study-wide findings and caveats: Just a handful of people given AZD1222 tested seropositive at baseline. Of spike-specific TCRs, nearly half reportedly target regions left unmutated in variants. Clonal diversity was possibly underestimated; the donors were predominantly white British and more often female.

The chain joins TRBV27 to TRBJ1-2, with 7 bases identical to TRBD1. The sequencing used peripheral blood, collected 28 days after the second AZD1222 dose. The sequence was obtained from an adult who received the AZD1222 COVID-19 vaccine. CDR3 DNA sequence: TGTGCCAGCAGTTTACCGGGACAGCCCTACACCTTC. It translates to CASSLPGQPYTF.